A selection of T cell receptor beta chains follows, all from one sample in a study of tumor and adjacent non-tumor tissue in lung cancer. TCRdb fed the multiplex PCR reads into MiXCR, producing one record per CDR3 protein. This sample carries about 77,000 distinct CDR3 sequences, around 80% of them seen once, and the ten largest clones take approximately 40%. Material: distant non-tumor lung tissue. The receptors shown here come from a man in his 70s with non-small cell lung cancer. The CDR3 runs from the conserved cysteine through the conserved F or W. A D gene is named only where the DNA matches it firmly. Part of the rows lack a size; the others show once, few, many or a class for expanded clones.

size,D,J,V,CDR3,DNA
few,TRBD1,TRBJ2-2,TRBV11-2,CASSLVGTGVAGEPSF,TGTGCCAGCAGCTTAGTGGGCACAGGGGTTGCCGGGGAGCCGTCCTTT
NA,NA,TRBJ2-3,TRBV12-3/TRBV12-4,CVSSTRSYTDTQYF,TGTGTCAGCAGTACCAGGAGTTACACAGATACGCAGTATTTT
NA,NA,TRBJ1-2,TRBV29-1,CSVLPYQTSGEDGYTF,TGTAGTGTTCTCCCCTATCAAACCTCGGGAGAAGATGGCTACACTTTC
NA,NA,TRBJ2-2,TRBV11-3,CASSLGVASLNTRELFF,TGTGCCAGCAGCTTAGGGGTGGCTAGCCTGAACACCAGGGAGCTGTTTTTT
NA,TRBD2,TRBJ2-1,TRBV11-2,CSSSLAGGASEQLF,TGTTCCAGCAGCTTAGCGGGGGGGGCCAGTGAGCAGTTATTC
large,TRBD1,TRBJ1-5,TRBV12-3/TRBV12-4,CASSLGTGGNQPQHF,TGTGCCAGCAGTTTAGGGACAGGGGGCAATCAGCCCCAGCATTTT
NA,TRBD1,TRBJ2-5,TRBV13,CASSPRQGWGTQYF,TGTGCCAGCAGCCCGAGACAGGGGTGGGGGACCCAGTACTTC
NA,NA,TRBJ2-7,TRBV5-5,CASINPSRSCHEQYF,TGTGCCAGCATCAACCCCAGCAGGAGTTGTCACGAGCAGTACTTC
NA,NA,TRBJ2-6,TRBV29-1,CSVEAGPGANVLTF,TGCAGCGTTGAGGCGGGGCCTGGGGCCAACGTCTTGACTTTC
medium-sized,NA,TRBJ2-7,TRBV11-3,CASSSMTGAYEQYF,TGTGCCAGCAGCTCAATGACGGGAGCCTACGAGCAGTACTTC
few,TRBD2,TRBJ2-1,TRBV11-2,CASSLAGERNEQFF,TGTGCTAGCAGCTTAGCGGGGGAGCGGAATGAGCAGTTCTTC
NA,NA,TRBJ2-2,TRBV11-2,CASSLMGTRVTGELFF,TGTGCCAGCAGCTTAATGGGCACAAGGGTTACCGGGGAACTGTTTTTT
NA,NA,TRBJ1-1,TRBV11-3,CSSTRTGAFTEALF,TGTTCCAGCACGCGGACGGGGGCGTTCACTGAAGCCCTCTTT
NA,NA,TRBJ2-5,TRBV29-1,CNGRLDTDVLRETQYF,TGCAACGGGAGACTAGACACGGACGTTTTGCGAGAGACCCAGTACTTC
once,TRBD2,TRBJ2-1,TRBV6-5,CASSHLGCSGRAAFF,TGTGCCAGCAGTCACCTTGGCTGTAGCGGGAGGGCGGCGTTCTTC
many,TRBD1,TRBJ2-7,TRBV7-9,CASSRDRGFGEQYF,TGTGCCAGCTCCCGGGACAGGGGATTTGGCGAGCAGTACTTC
NA,NA,TRBJ1-2,TRBV11-2,CASSLAAQDYGYTF,TGTGCCAGCAGCTTAGCAGCACAAGACTATGGTTACACCTTC
NA,NA,TRBJ2-7,TRBV4-3,CARSQVHPSSYEQYF,TGCGCCAGGAGCCAAGTTCATCCGTCCTCCTACGAGCAGTACTTC
NA,NA,TRBJ1-3,TRBV12-3/TRBV12-4,CASTSEGNTMYF,TGTGCCAGCACGTCCGAGGGAAACACCATGTATTTT
NA,NA,TRBJ1-1,TRBV4-2,CASSKGVEGVTEAVF,TGTGCCAGCAGCAAGGGGGTTGAGGGTGTTACTGAAGCTGTCTTT
few,NA,TRBJ2-1,TRBV6-1,CASSLDQRHEQLF,TGTGCCAGCAGTTTGGATCAACGGCATGAGCAGCTCTTC
NA,NA,TRBJ2-1,TRBV6-2/TRBV6-3,CASSYAQEYNEQFF,TGTGCCAGCAGTTACGCTCAGGAGTACAATGAGCAATTCTTC
NA,TRBD1,TRBJ1-4,TRBV28,CASSFGGGDEKLFF,TGTGCCAGCAGTTTCGGAGGGGGCGATGAAAAACTGTTTTTT
NA,NA,TRBJ2-1,TRBV6-2/TRBV6-3,CASSLGESYNEQFF,TGTGCCAGCTCACTGGGAGAGTCCTACAATGAGCAGTTCTTC
NA,TRBD1,TRBJ2-6,TRBV11-1,CASDEGQGKSGAYLLAF,TGTGCCAGCGATGAGGGACAGGGGAAGTCTGGGGCCTACCTACTGGCTTTC
many,NA,TRBJ1-2,TRBV7-9,CASSLYLSAGNDYGYTF,TGTGCCAGCAGCTTATATCTTAGCGCAGGGAACGACTATGGCTACACCTTC
NA,TRBD2,TRBJ2-7,TRBV6-6,CASSKTSGGGTYEQYF,TGTGCCAGCAGCAAAACTAGCGGAGGAGGGACTTACGAGCAGTACTTC
NA,TRBD1,TRBJ1-2,TRBV28,CTSSLGTGYGYTF,TGTACCAGCAGTTTAGGGACAGGTTATGGCTACACCTTC
once,NA,TRBJ2-1,TRBV7-8,CASSAPYSDEQFF,TGTGCTAGCAGTGCACCCTACTCCGATGAGCAGTTCTTC
NA,NA,TRBJ2-3,TRBV2,CASSEQGSDTQYF,TGTGCCAGCAGTGAACAGGGGTCAGATACGCAGTATTTT
few,NA,TRBJ2-2,TRBV11-3,CASSFGQYTGELFF,TGTGCCAGCAGCTTTGGACAGTACACCGGGGAGCTGTTTTTT
once,NA,TRBJ2-3,TRBV11-3,CASSLSPTDTQYF,TGTGCCAGCAGCTTAAGCCCCACAGATACGCAATATTTT
once,TRBD1,TRBJ1-1,TRBV5-1,CASSPFPTGGLSEAFF,TGTGCCAGCAGCCCCTTTCCGACAGGGGGGTTATCTGAAGCTTTCTTT
few,TRBD2,TRBJ2-3,TRBV11-2,CASSLEGAGVDRQYF,TGTGCCAGCAGCTTAGAGGGTGCGGGGGTAGATAGGCAGTATTTT
NA,NA,TRBJ2-1,TRBV20-1,CSVSARGNYNSEQFF,TGCAGTGTTTCGGCCCGGGGGAATTACAATAGTGAGCAGTTCTTC
NA,NA,TRBJ2-5,TRBV6-1,CASSETGRKTQYF,TGCGCCAGCAGTGAGACAGGGAGGAAGACCCAGTACTTC
NA,NA,TRBJ2-1,TRBV6-5,CASSYSFTLQSGEPFF,TGTGCCAGCAGTTACTCGTTCACACTCCAATCCGGTGAGCCGTTCTTC
few,NA,TRBJ2-5,TRBV29-1,CSAKTYLQTGKETPHF,TGCAGCGCCAAGACATACCTCCAGACAGGTAAAGAGACCCCGCACTTC
many,NA,TRBJ1-1,TRBV29-1,CSVQGAETEAFF,TGCAGCGTTCAGGGCGCGGAAACTGAAGCTTTCTTT
NA,NA,TRBJ1-6,TRBV5-4,CASSYLPGHLNSHLQF,TGTGCCAGCAGCTACTTACCGGGACACCTTAATTCACACCTCCAATTC
NA,NA,TRBJ2-1,TRBV29-1,CSVKPYLQTGQETQFF,TGCAGCGTCAAGCCCTACCTTCAGACAGGTCAAGAGACCCAGTTCTTC
NA,NA,TRBJ1-2,TRBV12-3/TRBV12-4,CVSSTDEGYTF,TGTGTCAGCAGTACAGACGAAGGCTACACTTTC
once,NA,TRBJ2-2,TRBV4-1,CAGSQVSFCAGSVTGELLF,TGCGCCGGCAGCCAAGTTTCATTTTGTGCGGGATCAGTCACCGGGGAGCTGTTGTTT
NA,TRBD1,TRBJ1-1,TRBV5-5,CASSYKPGKGACMTEAFF,TGTGCCAGCAGTTACAAGCCGGGAAAGGGGGCGTGTATGACTGAGGCTTTCTTT
many,TRBD2,TRBJ2-1,TRBV12-3/TRBV12-4,CASSLVGLVIYNEQFF,TGTGCCAGCAGTTTAGTGGGACTAGTAATATACAATGAGCAGTTCTTC
NA,TRBD2,TRBJ2-1,TRBV7-3,CASSLPGLVGSNEQFF,TGTGCCAGCAGCCTACCCGGACTAGTAGGAAGCAATGAGCAGTTCTTC
NA,NA,TRBJ1-1,TRBV11-2,CASSLRERDKWNTEGFF,TGTGCCAGCAGCTTACGGGAGAGGGATAAGTGGAACACTGAAGGTTTCTTT
few,NA,TRBJ2-2,TRBV11-1,CDRSLTWNTGELFF,TGTGACAGAAGCTTGACTTGGAACACAGGGGAGCTGTTTTTT
many,NA,TRBJ1-2,TRBV6-2/TRBV6-3,CATSWGFYGYTF,TGTGCCACCTCCTGGGGGTTTTATGGCTACACCTTC
NA,NA,TRBJ2-2,TRBV20-1,CSALAVLNTGELFF,TGCAGTGCGTTAGCGGTCCTCAACACCGGGGAGCTGTTTTTT
NA,TRBD2,TRBJ2-1,TRBV28,CVSIGRIGTSGVQGEQIF,TGTGTCAGCATCGGCAGGATCGGGACTAGCGGGGTCCAGGGTGAGCAGATCTTC
medium-sized,NA,TRBJ1-4,TRBV10-3,CAISDRTTNEKLFF,TGTGCCATCAGCGACAGGACAACTAATGAAAAACTGTTTTTT
many,NA,TRBJ2-2,TRBV24-1,CATSDRGGDTGELFF,TGTGCCACCAGTGACCGGGGAGGAGACACCGGGGAGCTGTTTTTT
NA,NA,TRBJ1-1,TRBV11-3,CASSFRHRILNNEAFF,TGTGCAAGCAGCTTCCGGCACAGAATCCTGAACAATGAAGCTTTCTTT
NA,NA,TRBJ2-7,TRBV11-1,CVSSLFGGYEQYF,TGTGTCAGCAGTTTGTTTGGTGGATACGAGCAGTACTTC
NA,NA,TRBJ2-7,TRBV11-1,CVSSLTSEKAYEQYF,TGTGTCAGCAGCTTAACAAGCGAGAAAGCCTACGAGCAGTACTTC
NA,NA,TRBJ2-5,TRBV29-1,CSVIDRTQETQCF,TGCAGCGTGATCGACAGGACCCAAGAGACCCAGTGCTTC
NA,TRBD1,TRBJ1-1,TRBV11-3,CPNSFRDRTLNTEAFF,TGTCCCAACAGCTTCAGGGACAGAACCCTGAACACCGAAGCTTTCTTT
NA,NA,TRBJ2-1,TRBV6-5,CVSNIANEQFF,TGTGTCAGCAATATCGCGAATGAGCAGTTCTTC